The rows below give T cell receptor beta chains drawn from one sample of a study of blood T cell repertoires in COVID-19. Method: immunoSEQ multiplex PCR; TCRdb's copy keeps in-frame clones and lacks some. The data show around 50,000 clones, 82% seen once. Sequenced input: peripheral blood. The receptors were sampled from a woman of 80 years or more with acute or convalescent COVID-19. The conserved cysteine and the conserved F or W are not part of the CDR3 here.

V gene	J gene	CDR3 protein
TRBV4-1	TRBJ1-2	ASSQDETGLGYT
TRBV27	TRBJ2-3	ASSWRGGADTQY
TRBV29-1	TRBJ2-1	SVERLAGYNEQF
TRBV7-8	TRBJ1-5	ASSLTGDSNQPQH
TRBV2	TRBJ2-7	ASSASSYEQY
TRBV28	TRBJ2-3	ASVRSGGTDTQY
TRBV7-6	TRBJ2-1	ASSLETGRAYNEQF
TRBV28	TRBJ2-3	ASSRQTSAGVDTQY
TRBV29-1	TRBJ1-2	SVDRPGSLWRYT
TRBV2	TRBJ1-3	ASSEDRRMEISGNTIY
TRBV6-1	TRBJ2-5	ASSELWPRETQY
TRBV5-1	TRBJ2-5	ASTGQSQETQY
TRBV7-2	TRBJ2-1	ASSPIQFAASSYNEQF
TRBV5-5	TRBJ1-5	ASSLGGQGGNQPQH
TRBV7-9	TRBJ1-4	ASSLGTGGNEKLF
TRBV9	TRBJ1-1	ASSREGGTEAF
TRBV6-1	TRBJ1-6	ASSELGQGNSPLH